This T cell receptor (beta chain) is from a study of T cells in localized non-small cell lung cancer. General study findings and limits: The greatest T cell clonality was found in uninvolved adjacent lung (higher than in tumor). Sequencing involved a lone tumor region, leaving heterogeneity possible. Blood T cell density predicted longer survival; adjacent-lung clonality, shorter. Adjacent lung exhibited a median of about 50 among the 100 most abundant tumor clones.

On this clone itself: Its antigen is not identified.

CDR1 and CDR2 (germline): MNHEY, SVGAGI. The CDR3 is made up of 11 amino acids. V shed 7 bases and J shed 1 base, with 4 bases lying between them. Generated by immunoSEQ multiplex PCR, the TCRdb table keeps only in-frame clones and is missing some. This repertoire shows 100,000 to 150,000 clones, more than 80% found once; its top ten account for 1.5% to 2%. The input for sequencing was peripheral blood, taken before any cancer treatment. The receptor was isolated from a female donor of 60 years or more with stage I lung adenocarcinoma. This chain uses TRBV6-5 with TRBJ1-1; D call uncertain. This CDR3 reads CASKRNTEAFF. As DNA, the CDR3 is TGTGCCAGCAAGAGGAACACTGAAGCTTTCTTT.